These T cell receptor beta chains were read from a single sample in a study of beta chain features in type 1 diabetes. TCRdb's table, derived via immunoSEQ multiplex PCR, lists solely in-frame clones and lacks some. The sample lists about 900,000 clones; under 20% were seen once. The material sequenced was naive CD4+ T cells from blood. The source of these receptors is a woman aged 18 to 35 in good health. The CDR3 runs from the conserved cysteine through the conserved F or W. Fields, in order: J gene, clone size, V gene, D gene, CDR3 protein, CDR3 DNA. The D gene is left open where the match is weak. Clone size is not always given. Where it is, it says once, few, many or a class for expanded clones.

j_call: TRBJ2-2; clone_size: few; v_call: TRBV2; d_call: -; cdr3_aa: CASRRGGTGELFF; cdr3_nt: TGTGCCAGCAGGAGAGGGGGTACCGGGGAGCTGTTTTTT
j_call: TRBJ2-3; clone_size: few; v_call: TRBV9; d_call: -; cdr3_aa: CASSPYTDTQYF; cdr3_nt: TGTGCCAGCAGCCCCTACACAGATACGCAGTATTTT
j_call: TRBJ2-6; clone_size: -; v_call: TRBV19; d_call: -; cdr3_aa: CASSRTHSGANVLTF; cdr3_nt: TGTGCCAGTAGCCGGACTCATTCTGGGGCCAACGTCCTGACTTTC
j_call: TRBJ1-2; clone_size: few; v_call: TRBV2; d_call: -; cdr3_aa: CASTQEEGGYGYTF; cdr3_nt: TGTGCCAGCACCCAGGAGGAGGGCGGCTATGGCTACACCTTC
j_call: TRBJ2-2; clone_size: -; v_call: TRBV28; d_call: -; cdr3_aa: CASSLSSGELFF; cdr3_nt: TGTGCCAGCAGTTTGAGCTCCGGGGAGCTGTTTTTT
j_call: TRBJ2-2; clone_size: few; v_call: TRBV2; d_call: -; cdr3_aa: CASSLMEENTGELFF; cdr3_nt: TGTGCCAGCAGCCTAATGGAGGAAAACACCGGGGAGCTGTTTTTT
j_call: TRBJ2-3; clone_size: few; v_call: TRBV19; d_call: -; cdr3_aa: CASSFRRQRTDTQYF; cdr3_nt: TGTGCCAGTAGTTTTCGGCGACAGCGCACAGATACGCAGTATTTT
j_call: TRBJ1-1; clone_size: -; v_call: TRBV7-9; d_call: -; cdr3_aa: CASRGQNTEAFF; cdr3_nt: TGTGCCAGCAGAGGACAGAACACTGAAGCTTTCTTT
j_call: TRBJ2-3; clone_size: -; v_call: TRBV7-9; d_call: TRBD2; cdr3_aa: CASSLAGGLAGADTQYF; cdr3_nt: TGTGCCAGCAGCTTAGCCGGGGGACTAGCGGGAGCAGATACGCAGTATTTT
j_call: TRBJ2-7; clone_size: -; v_call: TRBV7-9; d_call: TRBD2; cdr3_aa: CASSVRLAGVHEQYF; cdr3_nt: TGTGCCAGCAGCGTAAGACTAGCGGGAGTTCACGAGCAGTACTTC
j_call: TRBJ2-1; clone_size: few; v_call: TRBV10-3; d_call: TRBD2; cdr3_aa: CAIRTSGFTYNEQFF; cdr3_nt: TGTGCCATCAGGACTAGCGGGTTCACCTACAATGAGCAGTTCTTC
j_call: TRBJ2-1; clone_size: few; v_call: TRBV29-1; d_call: -; cdr3_aa: CSVPRLPLAFSSSYNEQFF; cdr3_nt: TGCAGCGTGCCCAGGTTGCCCCTTGCTTTCTCAAGCTCCTACAATGAGCAGTTCTTC
j_call: TRBJ2-1; clone_size: few; v_call: TRBV2; d_call: -; cdr3_aa: CASSGQSNEQFF; cdr3_nt: TGTGCCAGCTCCGGACAATCCAATGAGCAGTTCTTC
j_call: TRBJ2-5; clone_size: few; v_call: TRBV2; d_call: -; cdr3_aa: CASTPGIQETQYF; cdr3_nt: TGTGCCAGCACCCCAGGGATCCAAGAGACCCAGTACTTC
j_call: TRBJ2-3; clone_size: -; v_call: TRBV9; d_call: -; cdr3_aa: CASSRAGREDTQYF; cdr3_nt: TGTGCCAGCAGCCGAGCTGGCAGGGAAGATACGCAGTATTTT
j_call: TRBJ1-5; clone_size: -; v_call: TRBV5-1; d_call: -; cdr3_aa: CASSEGSYSNQPQHF; cdr3_nt: TGCGCCAGCAGCGAGGGATCTTATAGCAATCAGCCCCAGCATTTT
j_call: TRBJ1-5; clone_size: few; v_call: TRBV28; d_call: -; cdr3_aa: CASRAGLLTHSNQPQHF; cdr3_nt: TGTGCCAGCAGGGCAGGACTCCTCACCCATAGCAATCAGCCCCAGCATTTT